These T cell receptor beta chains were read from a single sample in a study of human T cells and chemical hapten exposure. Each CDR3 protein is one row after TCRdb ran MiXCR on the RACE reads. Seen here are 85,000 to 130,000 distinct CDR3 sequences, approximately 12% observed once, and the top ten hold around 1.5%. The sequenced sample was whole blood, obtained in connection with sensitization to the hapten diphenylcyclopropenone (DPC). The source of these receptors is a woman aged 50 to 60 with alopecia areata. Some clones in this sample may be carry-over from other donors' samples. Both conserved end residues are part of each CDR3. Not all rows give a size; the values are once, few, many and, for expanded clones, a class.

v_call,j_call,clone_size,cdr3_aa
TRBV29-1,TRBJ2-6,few,CSVLPQTAGANVLTF
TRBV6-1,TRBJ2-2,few,CASTPNLVSTGELFF
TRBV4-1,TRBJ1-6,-,CASSQGQARSYNSPLHF
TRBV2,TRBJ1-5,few,CASSPLLPSNQPQHF
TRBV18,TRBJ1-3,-,CASSPPSLSSGNTIYF
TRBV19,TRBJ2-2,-,CASRWPDTGELFF
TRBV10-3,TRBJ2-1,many,CAISQREGDEQFF
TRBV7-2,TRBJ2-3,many,CASSFGGGTDTQYF
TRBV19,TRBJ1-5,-,CASSPGQGRVGQPQHF
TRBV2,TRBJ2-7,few,CASRVWTSGDSYEQYF
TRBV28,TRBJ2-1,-,CASSLSLLAGGPGDEQFF
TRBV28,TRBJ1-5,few,CASSPLGGQPQHF
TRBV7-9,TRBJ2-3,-,CASSPGARGTDTQYF
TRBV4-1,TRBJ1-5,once,CASSQAHSPMSNQPQHF
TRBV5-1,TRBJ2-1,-,CASSSDRVSYNEQFF
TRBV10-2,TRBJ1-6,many,CASSDAPVVPNSPLHF
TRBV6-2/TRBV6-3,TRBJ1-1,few,CASRGQRTGEAFF
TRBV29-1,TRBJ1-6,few,CINRDLSYNSPLHF
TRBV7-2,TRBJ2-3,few,CASSLLAGGPDTQYF
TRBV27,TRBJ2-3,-,CASSPRGLSGNAMLF
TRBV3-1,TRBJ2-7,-,CASSQVRDSLYEQYF
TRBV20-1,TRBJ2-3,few,CSARSMAGGGTDTQYF
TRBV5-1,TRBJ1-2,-,CASSWERNPNYGYTF
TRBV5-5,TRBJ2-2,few,CASSLGHLISNTGELFF
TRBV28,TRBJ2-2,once,CASETGSGELFF
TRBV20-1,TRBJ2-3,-,CSVNRGLAGGPDTQYF
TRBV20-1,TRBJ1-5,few,CSAFDRTNQPQHF
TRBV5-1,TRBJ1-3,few,CASSLESAGNTIYF
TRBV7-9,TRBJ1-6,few,CASSLAVSSYNSPLHF
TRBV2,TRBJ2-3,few,CASRWLAGGADTQYF
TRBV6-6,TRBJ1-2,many,CASSYSGRVDGYTF
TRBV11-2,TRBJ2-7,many,CASSPVRRNLKGRTGKQYF
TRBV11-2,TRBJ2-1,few,CASSFFSRVYNEQFF
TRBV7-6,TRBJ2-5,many,CASSSGARLAGQETQYF
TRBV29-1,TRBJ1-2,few,CSVEGGRHPGYTF
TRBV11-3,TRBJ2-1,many,CASSRGQGSYNEQFF
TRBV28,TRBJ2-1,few,CASSLSKRTEEQFF
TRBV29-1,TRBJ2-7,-,CSARGGTGTGSYEQYF
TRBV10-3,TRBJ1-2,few,CAISKRRDTRPLRNYGYTF
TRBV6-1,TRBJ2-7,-,CASRPETPSIRSEQYF
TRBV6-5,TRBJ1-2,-,CASSRLQQLAGGYTF
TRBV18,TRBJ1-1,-,CASQSPDEAFF
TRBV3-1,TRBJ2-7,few,CASSQELSYEQYF
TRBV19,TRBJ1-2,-,CASSIRTGDYTF
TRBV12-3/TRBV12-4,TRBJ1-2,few,CASSERGLYGYTF
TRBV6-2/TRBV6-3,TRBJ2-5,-,CASSYSHFAGEETQYF
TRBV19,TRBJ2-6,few,CASIPADGRSSGANVLTF
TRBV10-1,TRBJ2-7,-,CASRGPGQGREQYF
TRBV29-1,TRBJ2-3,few,CSVAVSESTDTQYF
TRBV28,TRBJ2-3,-,CASSTQRYAQYF
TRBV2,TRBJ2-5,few,CASSEIGGRIETQYF
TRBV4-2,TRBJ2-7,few,CASSQDSGQGYEQYF
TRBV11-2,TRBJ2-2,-,CASSFRVGASTGELFF
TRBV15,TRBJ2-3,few,CATSRDSGALSSTDTQYF
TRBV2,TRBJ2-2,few,CASSARQGLAGELFF
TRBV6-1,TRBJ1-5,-,CASSFDGSNQPQHF
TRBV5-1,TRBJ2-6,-,CASSLGRAFSSGANVLTF
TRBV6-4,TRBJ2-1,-,CASSVGTSGGDEQFF
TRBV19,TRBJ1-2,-,CASAWSTYGYTF